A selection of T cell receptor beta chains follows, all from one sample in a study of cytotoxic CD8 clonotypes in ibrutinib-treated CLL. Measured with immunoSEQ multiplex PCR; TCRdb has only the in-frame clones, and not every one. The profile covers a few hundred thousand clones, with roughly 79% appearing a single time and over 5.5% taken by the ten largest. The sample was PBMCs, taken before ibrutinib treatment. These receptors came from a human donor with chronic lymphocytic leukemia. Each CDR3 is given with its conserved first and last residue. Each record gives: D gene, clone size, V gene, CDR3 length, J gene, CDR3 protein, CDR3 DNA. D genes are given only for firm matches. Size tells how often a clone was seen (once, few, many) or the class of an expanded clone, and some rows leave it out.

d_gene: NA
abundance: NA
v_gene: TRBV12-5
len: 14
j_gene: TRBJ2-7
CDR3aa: CASGLVASINEQYF
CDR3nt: TGTGCTAGTGGTTTGGTTGCTAGTATAAACGAGCAGTACTTC

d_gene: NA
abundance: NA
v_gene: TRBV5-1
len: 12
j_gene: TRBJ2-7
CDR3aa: CASSLEGYEQYF
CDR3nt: TGCGCCAGCAGCTTGGAAGGGTACGAGCAGTACTTC

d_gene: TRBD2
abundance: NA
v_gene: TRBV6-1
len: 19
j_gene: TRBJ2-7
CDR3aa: CASSENVRVAGGRAYEQYF
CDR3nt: TGTGCCAGCAGTGAAAACGTCAGGGTAGCGGGAGGTCGGGCCTACGAGCAGTACTTC

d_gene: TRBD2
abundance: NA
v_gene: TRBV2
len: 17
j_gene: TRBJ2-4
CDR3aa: CASRLPGLAGTADIQYF
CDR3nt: TGTGCCAGCAGGCTCCCGGGACTAGCGGGAACTGCGGACATTCAGTACTTC

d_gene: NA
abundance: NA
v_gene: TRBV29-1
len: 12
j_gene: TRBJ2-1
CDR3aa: CSTEDNYNEQFF
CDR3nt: TGCAGCACCGAGGACAACTACAATGAGCAGTTCTTC

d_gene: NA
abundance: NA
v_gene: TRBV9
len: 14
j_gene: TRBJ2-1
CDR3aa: CASSTRQVVNEQFF
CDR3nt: TGTGCCAGCAGCACCCGACAGGTGGTCAATGAGCAGTTCTTC

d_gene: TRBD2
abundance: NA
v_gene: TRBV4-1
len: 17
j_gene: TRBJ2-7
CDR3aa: CASSQRGLAGGPLEQYF
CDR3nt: TGCGCCAGCAGCCAACGCGGACTAGCGGGAGGGCCGTTGGAGCAGTACTTC

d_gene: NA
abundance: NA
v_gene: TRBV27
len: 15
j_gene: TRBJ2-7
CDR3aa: CASSSRAISSYEQYF
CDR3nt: TGTGCCAGCAGCTCCAGGGCAATTTCCTCCTACGAGCAGTACTTC

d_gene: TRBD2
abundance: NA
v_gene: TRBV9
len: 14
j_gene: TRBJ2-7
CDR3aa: CASSVGGVNYEQYF
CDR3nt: TGTGCCAGCAGTGTTGGGGGGGTAAACTACGAGCAGTACTTC

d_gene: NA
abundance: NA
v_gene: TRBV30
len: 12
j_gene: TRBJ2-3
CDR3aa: CAWSTGEDTQYF
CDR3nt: TGTGCCTGGAGCACCGGAGAAGATACGCAGTATTTT

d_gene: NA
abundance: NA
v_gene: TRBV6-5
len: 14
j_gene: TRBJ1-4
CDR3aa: CASSGQSTNEKLFF
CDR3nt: TGTGCCAGCAGTGGACAGTCAACTAATGAAAAACTGTTTTTT

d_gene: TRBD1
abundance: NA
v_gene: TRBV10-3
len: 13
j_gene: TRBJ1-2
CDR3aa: CASTGTGNYGYTF
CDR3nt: TGTGCCTCGACCGGGACAGGGAACTATGGCTACACCTTC

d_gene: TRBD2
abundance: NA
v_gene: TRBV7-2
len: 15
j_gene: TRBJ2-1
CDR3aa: CASSPSGGSYNEQFF
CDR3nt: TGTGCCAGCAGCCCGTCGGGGGGGAGTTACAATGAGCAGTTCTTC

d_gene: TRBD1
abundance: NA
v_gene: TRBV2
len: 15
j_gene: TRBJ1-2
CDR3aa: CASRSGTGSNYGYTF
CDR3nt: TGTGCCAGCAGGTCCGGGACAGGGAGTAACTATGGCTACACCTTC

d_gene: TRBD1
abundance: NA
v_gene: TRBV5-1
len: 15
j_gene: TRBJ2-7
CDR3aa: CASSPAGTGSHEQYF
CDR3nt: TGCGCCAGCAGTCCTGCCGGGACAGGGTCCCACGAGCAGTACTTC

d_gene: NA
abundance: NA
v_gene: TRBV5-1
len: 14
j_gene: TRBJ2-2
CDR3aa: CASSLGGTSGELFF
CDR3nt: TGCGCCAGCAGCTTGGGGGGGACCAGCGGGGAGCTGTTTTTT

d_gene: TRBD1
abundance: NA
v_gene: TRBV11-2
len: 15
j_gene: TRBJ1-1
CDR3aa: CASSPRQGVNTEAFF
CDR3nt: TGTGCCAGCAGCCCACGACAGGGGGTGAACACTGAAGCTTTCTTT

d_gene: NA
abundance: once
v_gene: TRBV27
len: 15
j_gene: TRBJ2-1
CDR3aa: CASSFGSGPYNEQFF
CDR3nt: TGTGCCAGCAGTTTTGGGTCGGGACCCTACAATGAGCAGTTCTTC

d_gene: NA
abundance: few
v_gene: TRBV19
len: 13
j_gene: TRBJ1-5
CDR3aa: CASSIRGIQPQHF
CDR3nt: TGTGCCAGTAGTATCAGGGGTATTCAGCCCCAGCATTTT

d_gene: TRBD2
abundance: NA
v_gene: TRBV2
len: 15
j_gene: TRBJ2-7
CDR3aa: CASSEGLSGSYEQYF
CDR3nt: TGTGCCAGCAGTGAAGGGCTTAGCGGGAGTTACGAGCAGTACTTC

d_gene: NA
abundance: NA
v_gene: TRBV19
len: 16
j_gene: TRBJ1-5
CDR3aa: CASSIDWALTDQPQHF
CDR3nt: TGTGCCAGTAGTATAGATTGGGCCTTAACAGATCAGCCCCAGCATTTT

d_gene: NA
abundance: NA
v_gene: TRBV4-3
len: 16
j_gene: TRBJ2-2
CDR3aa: CASSQEFRVGTGELFF
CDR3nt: TGCGCCAGCAGCCAAGAGTTCAGGGTCGGCACCGGGGAGCTGTTTTTT

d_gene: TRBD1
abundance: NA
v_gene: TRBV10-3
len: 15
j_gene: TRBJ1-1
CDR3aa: CAISEDGTGGTEAFF
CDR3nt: TGTGCCATCAGTGAAGACGGGACAGGGGGCACTGAAGCTTTCTTT

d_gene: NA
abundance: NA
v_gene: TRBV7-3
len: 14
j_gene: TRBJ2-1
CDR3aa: CASSLSGRLNEQFF
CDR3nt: TGTGCCAGCAGCTTAAGTGGCAGATTAAATGAGCAGTTCTTC

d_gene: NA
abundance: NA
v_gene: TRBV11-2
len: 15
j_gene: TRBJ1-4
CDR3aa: CASSGGGTFNEKLFF
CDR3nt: TGTGCCAGCAGCGGAGGCGGGACCTTTAATGAAAAACTGTTTTTT

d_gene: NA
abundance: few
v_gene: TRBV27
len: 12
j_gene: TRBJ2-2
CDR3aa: CASSPDGGELFF
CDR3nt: TGTGCCAGCAGTCCAGACGGAGGGGAGCTGTTTTTT

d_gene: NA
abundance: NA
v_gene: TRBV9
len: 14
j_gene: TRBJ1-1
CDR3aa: CASSVGFTNTEAFF
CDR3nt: TGTGCCAGCAGCGTAGGGTTCACGAACACTGAAGCTTTCTTT

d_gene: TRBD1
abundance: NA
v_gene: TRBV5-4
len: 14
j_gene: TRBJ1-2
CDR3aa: CASSSPGQFYGYTF
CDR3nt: TGTGCCAGCAGCTCACCGGGACAGTTCTATGGCTACACCTTC

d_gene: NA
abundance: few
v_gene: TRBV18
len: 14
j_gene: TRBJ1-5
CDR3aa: CASSSYGPNQPQHF
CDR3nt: TGTGCCAGCTCATCCTACGGGCCCAATCAGCCCCAGCATTTT

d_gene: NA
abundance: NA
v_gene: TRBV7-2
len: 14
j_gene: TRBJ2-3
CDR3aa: CASSLGSNRDTQYF
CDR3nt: TGTGCCAGCAGCTTAGGGTCCAATAGAGATACGCAGTATTTT

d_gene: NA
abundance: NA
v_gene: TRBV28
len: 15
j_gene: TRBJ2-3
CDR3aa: CASSGKGVGTDTQYF
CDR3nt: TGTGCCAGCAGTGGGAAAGGTGTTGGCACAGATACGCAGTATTTT

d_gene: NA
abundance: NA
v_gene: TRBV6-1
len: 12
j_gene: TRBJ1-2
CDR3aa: CASSDDPGGYTF
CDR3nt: TGTGCCAGCAGTGATGATCCGGGGGGCTACACCTTC

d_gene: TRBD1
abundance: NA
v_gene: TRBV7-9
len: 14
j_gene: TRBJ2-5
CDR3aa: CASSYRGLQETQYF
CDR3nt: TGTGCCAGCAGCTACAGGGGGCTGCAAGAGACCCAGTACTTC

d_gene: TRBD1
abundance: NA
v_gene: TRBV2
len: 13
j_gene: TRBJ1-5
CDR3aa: CASRGQGFQPQHF
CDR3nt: TGTGCCAGCAGAGGACAGGGTTTTCAGCCCCAGCATTTT

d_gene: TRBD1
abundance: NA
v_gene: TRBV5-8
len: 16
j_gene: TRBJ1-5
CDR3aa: CASSAPRTGSNQPQHF
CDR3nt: TGTGCCAGCAGCGCACCGAGGACAGGAAGCAATCAGCCCCAGCATTTT

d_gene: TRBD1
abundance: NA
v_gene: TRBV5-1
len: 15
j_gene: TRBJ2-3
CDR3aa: CASSPGQGSTDTQYF
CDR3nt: TGCGCCAGCAGCCCCGGACAGGGCAGCACAGATACGCAGTATTTT

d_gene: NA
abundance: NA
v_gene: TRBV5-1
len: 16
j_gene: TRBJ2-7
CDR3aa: CASSLEPGHSFYEQYF
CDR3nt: TGCGCCAGCAGCTTGGAACCGGGACACAGCTTCTACGAGCAGTACTTC

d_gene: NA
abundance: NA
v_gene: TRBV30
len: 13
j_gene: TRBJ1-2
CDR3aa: CAWSVSQARLYTF
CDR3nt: TGTGCCTGGAGTGTAAGCCAGGCGCGGCTCTACACCTTC

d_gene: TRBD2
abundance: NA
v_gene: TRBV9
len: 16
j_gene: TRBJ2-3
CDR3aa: CASSVDLLAGIDTQYF
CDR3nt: TGTGCCAGCAGCGTAGATCTACTAGCGGGAATAGATACGCAGTATTTT

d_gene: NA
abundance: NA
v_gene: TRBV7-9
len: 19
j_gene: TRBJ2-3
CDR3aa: CASSFPSFPTDHTTDTQYF
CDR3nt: TGTGCCAGCAGCTTCCCGAGTTTCCCAACGGACCACACCACGGATACGCAGTATTTT

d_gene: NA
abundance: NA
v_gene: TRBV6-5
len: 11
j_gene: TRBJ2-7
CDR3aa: CATRGLHEQYF
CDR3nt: TGTGCCACGAGGGGTCTCCACGAGCAGTACTTC

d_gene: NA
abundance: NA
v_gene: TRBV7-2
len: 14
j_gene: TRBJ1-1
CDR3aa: CASARQLANTEAFF
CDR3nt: TGTGCCAGCGCAAGACAGTTAGCGAACACTGAAGCTTTCTTT

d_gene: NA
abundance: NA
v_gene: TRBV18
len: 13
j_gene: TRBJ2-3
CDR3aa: CASSRLPSDTQYF
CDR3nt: TGTGCCAGCTCACGACTTCCTTCGGATACGCAGTATTTT